The clone carrying this T cell receptor (beta chain) was seen repeatedly, ten times or more. This sample is part of a study of T cells in Graves' hyperthyroidism and ophthalmopathy. The V and J ends lost 6 bases and 2 bases, in that order; junction bases with no gene match: 19. This CDR3 has 19 amino acids. Amplified TCR beta CDR3 regions came from RNA transcripts. In the first-round RT-PCR of the TCR CDR3, the HTBI primer set was used. TCRdb re-called the multiplex PCR reads with MiXCR, one entry per CDR3 protein. The profile shows around 99,000 distinct CDR3 sequences, more than 15% of them singletons. Patients counted as stable if ophthalmopathy did not develop within 18 months.

Sample: blood. The sequence derives from a woman in her 50s with Graves' hyperthyroidism. The chain recombines TRBV12-3 or TRBV12-4 with TRBJ2-5; 9 bases map to TRBD2. The CDR3 loop is CASSPPWGREGAIQETQYF. In DNA, the CDR3 is TGTGCCAGCAGCCCCCCTTGGGGGCGGGAGGGGGCCATTCAAGAGACCCAGTACTTC.